This is a list of T cell receptor beta chains from one sample in a study of blood T cell repertoires in COVID-19. Sequenced by immunoSEQ multiplex PCR; TCRdb stores in-frame clones only, minus some. The repertoire holds 150,000 to 200,000 clones, less than 90% seen once, with 4% in the top ten. The specimen sequenced was peripheral blood. The receptors shown here come from a woman between 70 and 85 years old with acute or convalescent COVID-19. Both conserved end residues are part of each CDR3. The D gene is left open where the match is weak. Clone size appears in some rows only: once, few, many, or a class for an expanded clone.

v_call	clone_size	d_call	j_call	cdr3_length	cdr3_nt	cdr3_aa
TRBV29-1	NA	NA	TRBJ2-7	12	TGCAGCGTTGTAGGGAGCTCCTACGAGCAGTACTTC	CSVVGSSYEQYF
TRBV10-2	NA	NA	TRBJ1-1	14	TGCGCCAGCAGTCGCGGGGCCGGAGGCGCTGAAGCTTTCTTT	CASSRGAGGAEAFF
TRBV2	NA	TRBD1	TRBJ1-2	14	TGTGCCAGCAGCGACAGACAGGGGAACTATGGCTACACCTTC	CASSDRQGNYGYTF
TRBV12-3/TRBV12-4	NA	NA	TRBJ1-2	13	TGTGCCAGCAGAACCACAGCTAACTATGGCTACACCTTC	CASRTTANYGYTF
TRBV20-1	NA	NA	TRBJ2-7	14	TGCAGTGCTAGTCGGGATTTAAGCTCCTACGAGCAGTACTTC	CSASRDLSSYEQYF
TRBV12-3/TRBV12-4	NA	TRBD2	TRBJ2-3	12	TGTGCCACCGCGGGGGAAACAGATACGCAGTATTTT	CATAGETDTQYF
TRBV4-2	NA	TRBD2	TRBJ2-2	17	TGTGCCAGCAGCCCCAAGCGGGGGACTAGCGCGACCGGGGAGCTGTTTTTT	CASSPKRGTSATGELFF
TRBV19	NA	NA	TRBJ1-6	16	TGTGCCAGTACCAACCTGGGGGGACCGCTAAATTCACCCCTCCACTTT	CASTNLGGPLNSPLHF
TRBV18	once	TRBD1	TRBJ1-6	16	TGTGCCAGCTCACCAGAAATCCGGGACAGCAATTCACCCCTCCACTTT	CASSPEIRDSNSPLHF
TRBV27	NA	NA	TRBJ1-2	14	TGTGCCAGCAGAGGGGCCGCCTCTTTCTATGGCTACACCTTC	CASRGAASFYGYTF
TRBV28	NA	NA	TRBJ2-6	17	TGTGCCAGCAGTTTAAACCTCTGGACTGCTGGGGCCAACGTCCTGACTTTC	CASSLNLWTAGANVLTF
TRBV5-1	NA	TRBD1	TRBJ1-6	14	TGCGCCAGCAGCGCCGGGACAGAAAATTCACCCCTCCACTTT	CASSAGTENSPLHF
TRBV6-5	NA	NA	TRBJ1-1	15	TGTGCCAGCATCTTCGGGGGATCAGGGAACACTGAAGCTTTCTTT	CASIFGGSGNTEAFF
TRBV25-1	NA	TRBD1	TRBJ1-2	14	TGTGCCAGCAGAGCCGGGACAGGAAACTATGGCTACACCTTC	CASRAGTGNYGYTF
TRBV15	once	TRBD2	TRBJ2-1	19	TGTGCCACCAGCAGAGATTGGGGGACTAGCGGGAGGGGTAGGGGTGAGCAGTTCTTC	CATSRDWGTSGRGRGEQFF
TRBV7-8	NA	TRBD1	TRBJ1-2	15	TGTGCCAGCAGCGGGAGGGACAGGGGGAACTATGGCTACACCTTC	CASSGRDRGNYGYTF
TRBV30	NA	TRBD1	TRBJ1-4	13	TGTGCCTGGGGGGGACAGGGCAATGAAAAACTGTTTTTT	CAWGGQGNEKLFF
TRBV10-2	NA	TRBD1	TRBJ1-2	14	TGCGCCAGCAGTGCTGACAGGGTCAACTATGGCTACACCTTC	CASSADRVNYGYTF
TRBV4-1	NA	NA	TRBJ1-2	15	TGCGCCAGCAGCCAAGCCCCGACAGTTAACTATGGCTACACCTTC	CASSQAPTVNYGYTF
TRBV11-2	NA	TRBD2	TRBJ2-3	17	TGTGCCAGCAGCTTAAGACTAGCGGGAGGGGTCACAGATACGCAGTATTTT	CASSLRLAGGVTDTQYF
TRBV4-2	once	TRBD1	TRBJ1-3	16	TGTGCCAGCAGCCAAGTCTATACAGGGGCTGGAAACACCATATATTTT	CASSQVYTGAGNTIYF
TRBV10-3	NA	NA	TRBJ1-1	14	TGTGCCATCAGCGCCCTGGAGCTGAACACTGAAGCTTTCTTT	CAISALELNTEAFF
TRBV6-2/TRBV6-3	NA	TRBD2	TRBJ2-2	15	TGTGCCAGCAGTTGGACTAGCGCGAACACCGGGGAGCTGTTTTTT	CASSWTSANTGELFF
TRBV19	NA	TRBD1	TRBJ2-2	15	TGTGCCACCGTCCGACAGGGGCCTTTCACCGGGGAGCTGTTTTTT	CATVRQGPFTGELFF
TRBV10-3	NA	NA	TRBJ2-7	13	TGTGCCATCAGTGAGATCCGTGAGGGCGAGCAGTACTTC	CAISEIREGEQYF
TRBV19	NA	NA	TRBJ2-2	15	TGTGCCAGTAGTACACAGGGCTGGAACACCGGGGAGCTGTTTTTT	CASSTQGWNTGELFF
TRBV7-2	NA	TRBD1	TRBJ2-4	15	TGTGCCAGCAGCCGGGACAGCGTAGCCAAAAACATTCAGTACTTC	CASSRDSVAKNIQYF
TRBV30	NA	NA	TRBJ1-6	13	TGTGCCTGGAGTTCAGGGTTCGGTTCACCCCTCCACTTT	CAWSSGFGSPLHF
TRBV24-1	NA	TRBD1	TRBJ1-2	15	TGTGCCACCAGTGGGACCGGGACAGGGGGTGAGGGCTACACCTTC	CATSGTGTGGEGYTF
TRBV11-2	NA	NA	TRBJ2-5	14	TGTGCCAGCAGCTTAGGCCCGGGAACGGAGACCCAGTACTTC	CASSLGPGTETQYF
TRBV7-2	NA	NA	TRBJ2-2	15	TGTGCCAGCAGCCCGGTACAGTTGAACACCGGGGAGCTGTTTTTT	CASSPVQLNTGELFF
TRBV2	once	TRBD1	TRBJ2-3	17	TGTGCCAGCAGAGCCCCGGGACAGAAAAAAAGCACAGATACGCAGTATTTT	CASRAPGQKKSTDTQYF
TRBV12-2	few	NA	TRBJ2-2	14	TGTGCAAGTCGCCCCCGGCTCGGGTCGGGGGAGCTGTTTTTT	CASRPRLGSGELFF
TRBV7-9	NA	TRBD1	TRBJ1-1	14	TGTGCCAGCAGCACCTGGACAGGGGTCCTTGAAGCTTTCTTT	CASSTWTGVLEAFF
TRBV5-1	NA	TRBD1	TRBJ1-2	13	TGCGCCAGCAGGCGGGACAGTAACTATGGCTACACCTTC	CASRRDSNYGYTF
TRBV7-3	NA	TRBD1	TRBJ2-5	16	TGTGCCAGCAGCCCCTGGGACAGGGGGCCTCAAGAGACCCAGTACTTC	CASSPWDRGPQETQYF
TRBV6-5	NA	TRBD2	TRBJ2-1	15	TGTGCCAGCAGTACACTAGCGGGAGGGACCGATGAGCAGTTCTTC	CASSTLAGGTDEQFF
TRBV6-2/TRBV6-3	NA	NA	TRBJ2-1	17	TGTGCCAGCAGTTACTCCACAGGAACTAGCAGTTTACATGAGCAGTTCTTC	CASSYSTGTSSLHEQFF
TRBV6-5	NA	NA	TRBJ1-2	13	TGTGCCAGCAGGATCGACTTGAACTATGGCTACACCTTC	CASRIDLNYGYTF
TRBV7-2	once	TRBD1	TRBJ1-2	15	TGTGCCAGCAGCTTAGAGGTGGGACAGCTTTATGGCTACACCTTC	CASSLEVGQLYGYTF
TRBV15	NA	NA	TRBJ2-7	14	TGTGCCACCAGCAGGGGACTCGAGGGAGGCGAGCAGTACTTC	CATSRGLEGGEQYF
TRBV19	NA	TRBD1	TRBJ1-5	13	TGTGCCACCAGAGGGACAGGGGTAAAGGCCCAGCATTTT	CATRGTGVKAQHF
TRBV6-6	NA	NA	TRBJ1-5	15	TGTGCCAGCATCGTACAGGGTGGGGCCAATCAGCCCCAGCATTTT	CASIVQGGANQPQHF
TRBV30	NA	NA	TRBJ2-3	15	TGTGCCTGGAATTCCGTGTGGCCATACGCAGATACGCAGTATTTT	CAWNSVWPYADTQYF
TRBV5-1	NA	NA	TRBJ1-1	18	TGCGCCAGCAGCTTTTACGGCGGGGGCCTCGGAATGAACACTGAAGCTTTCTTT	CASSFYGGGLGMNTEAFF
TRBV3-1/TRBV3-2	NA	TRBD2	TRBJ2-5	14	TGTGCCAGCAGCCAAGGGACTAGCTCCAAGACCCAGTACTTC	CASSQGTSSKTQYF
TRBV7-2	NA	TRBD2	TRBJ2-7	15	TGTGCCAGCAGCTTAGAGGCGGGAGGGCCGGGGGAGCAGTACTTC	CASSLEAGGPGEQYF
TRBV7-9	NA	TRBD2	TRBJ2-1	15	TGTGCCAGCAGCTTAGGGACTAGCGGCAATAATGAGCAGTTCTTC	CASSLGTSGNNEQFF
TRBV6-5	NA	NA	TRBJ2-3	14	TGTGCCAGCAGTTACTTAGCTTTTCCAGATACGCAGTATTTT	CASSYLAFPDTQYF
TRBV5-6	NA	NA	TRBJ2-4	13	TGTGCCAGCAGCTTCTTTGGAGAGCACATTCAGTACTTC	CASSFFGEHIQYF
TRBV2	NA	NA	TRBJ1-1	12	TGTGCCAGCTATAGGAGAAACACTGAAGCTTTCTTT	CASYRRNTEAFF
TRBV6-5	NA	TRBD1	TRBJ2-7	15	TGTGCCAGCAGTTACCGGGACAGGACTACCTACGAGCAGTACTTC	CASSYRDRTTYEQYF
TRBV10-3	NA	TRBD1	TRBJ2-7	15	TGTGCCATCCGCGGTTATGGGGGACAGGGCAACGAGCAGTACTTC	CAIRGYGGQGNEQYF
TRBV4-1	NA	TRBD2	TRBJ2-7	14	TGCGCCAGCAGCCAAGGGCGGGACTACCACGAGCAGTACTTC	CASSQGRDYHEQYF
TRBV3-1/TRBV3-2	NA	NA	TRBJ1-1	12	TGTGCCAGCAGCCACCGTAGAACCGAGGCTTTCTTT	CASSHRRTEAFF
TRBV19	NA	TRBD1	TRBJ1-5	14	TGTGCCAGTAGTATTGGACAGGGCGCCCAGCCCCAGCATTTT	CASSIGQGAQPQHF
TRBV6-5	NA	NA	TRBJ1-2	14	TGTGCCAGCAGTCCCCGCATGTGGGGGGTTGGCTACACCTTC	CASSPRMWGVGYTF
TRBV11-3	NA	TRBD1	TRBJ2-2	15	TGTGCCAGCAGCAAGGACAGGGGGAACACCGGGGAGCTGTTTTTT	CASSKDRGNTGELFF